The subject of this entry is one T cell receptor (beta chain). Antigen: not known. The germline V gene encodes CDR1 SGHAT and CDR2 FQNNGV. This CDR3 has 16 amino acids. V trimming: 2 bases; J trimming: 8 bases; junction bases outside the gene matches: 11. This sample is drawn from a study of CD8+ T cells in alopecia areata. Overall study results and limits: Scalp sequencing captures resident alphabeta T cells of normal skin too. Patients showed less clear TCR sequence sharing than mice, possibly partly because of HLA diversity.

In each case, RNA was isolated and then reverse transcribed into cDNA as the sequencing template. Libraries were prepared by immunoSEQ multiplex PCR; TCRdb keeps only in-frame clonotypes and omits some of them. The sample lists over 150,000 clones, 56% occurring once. The TCR was taken from a human donor in good health. The chain recombines TRBV11-2 with TRBJ2-1, with 8 bases aligning to TRBD1. Sequencing was done on a sample of CD8+ T cells sorted from blood. This CDR3 is CASSLPRQGIVDEQFF. In DNA form, the CDR3 reads TGTGCCAGCAGCTTACCAAGACAGGGGATTGTGGATGAGCAGTTCTTC. Full variable domain (missing parts from reference TRBV11-2 and TRBJ2-1): EAGVAQSPRYKIIEKRQSVAFWCNPISGHATLYWYQQILGQGPKLLIQFQNNGVVDDSQLPKDRFSAERLKGVDSTLKIQPAKLEDSAVYLCASSLPRQGIVDEQFFGPGTRLTVL.